This is a list of T cell receptor beta chains from one sample in a study of patients and donors after allogeneic stem cell transplantation. MiXCR, applied by TCRdb to the RT-PCR reads, yields one record per CDR3 protein. The table lists about 150,000 distinct CDR3 sequences, approximately 40% of them singletons. Sequenced: blood, either unsorted or a sorted T cell fraction (not recorded which). The receptors shown here come from a human donor who was either an allogeneic HSCT recipient or a stem cell or donor lymphocyte infusion donor (not recorded which). It is not recorded whose cells these are; they may come from a transplant donor. The CDR3 runs from the conserved cysteine through the conserved F or W. Fields, in order: CDR3 protein, V gene, clone size. Some rows mark clone size as missing; the rest say once, few, many or name a class of expanded clone.

CDR3: CASSLWPGTGELFF; V: TRBV7-3; size: .
CDR3: CASSLSGEEGEQYF; V: TRBV5-1; size: .
CDR3: CASSQGLAGAFTGELFF; V: TRBV4-1; size: few
CDR3: CASSYSRQKNIQYF; V: TRBV6-5; size: .
CDR3: CSASERTDAQYF; V: TRBV20-1; size: .
CDR3: CASSYGGDATNEKLFF; V: TRBV6-5; size: few
CDR3: CASSLDREQYF; V: TRBV5-1; size: .
CDR3: CASSYAQGRLNTEAFF; V: TRBV6-5; size: .
CDR3: CSVESRENYGYTF; V: TRBV29-1; size: .
CDR3: CSAPLPSQDNSPLHF; V: TRBV20-1; size: .
CDR3: CATSRDRGSGQPQHF; V: TRBV15; size: few
CDR3: CASSRTGGVYEQYF; V: TRBV4-3; size: .
CDR3: CASSKGYSYNEQFF; V: TRBV6-5; size: .
CDR3: CASSTGVTEAFF; V: TRBV6-5; size: few
CDR3: CASSYRGLYNSPLHF; V: TRBV12-3/TRBV12-4; size: .
CDR3: CASSYGWRGANTEAFF; V: TRBV6-2/TRBV6-3; size: many
CDR3: CASSGEFYNSPLHF; V: TRBV12-3/TRBV12-4; size: medium-sized
CDR3: CASSSDREYGYTF; V: TRBV12-3/TRBV12-4; size: few
CDR3: CASSGGPQETQYF; V: TRBV28; size: .
CDR3: CASQGPGEKLFF; V: TRBV7-2; size: .
CDR3: CASSLPGYEQYF; V: TRBV27; size: .
CDR3: CASSFDRVNEKLFF; V: TRBV12-3/TRBV12-4; size: few
CDR3: CASNRAGTDTQYF; V: TRBV12-3/TRBV12-4; size: once
CDR3: CAINGRPNTEAFF; V: TRBV10-3; size: .
CDR3: CASSKTSGGYTDTQYF; V: TRBV6-5; size: .
CDR3: CAISEGQIQYF; V: TRBV10-3; size: few
CDR3: CASSGGASSYEQYF; V: TRBV2; size: .
CDR3: CASIRARGAEAFF; V: TRBV2; size: .
CDR3: CASTDTDTQYF; V: TRBV5-1; size: few
CDR3: CSVGARGELFF; V: TRBV29-1; size: .
CDR3: CASTLGPSGDTGELFF; V: TRBV5-1; size: .
CDR3: CASSLAGGRYNSPLHF; V: TRBV5-1; size: .
CDR3: CATSADSHFNEKLFF; V: TRBV24-1; size: few
CDR3: CSARDPVTGGRVHGYTF; V: TRBV20-1; size: few
CDR3: CASSLGLNDEQYF; V: TRBV7-3; size: .
CDR3: CATSRDRLGANTEAFF; V: TRBV15; size: .
CDR3: CASSYSGRRDIQYF; V: TRBV6-5; size: .
CDR3: CASSYMRTFKVNSPLHF; V: TRBV6-6; size: .
CDR3: CASSSGRRPDTQYF; V: TRBV7-7; size: .
CDR3: CASSSWTSGGAEETQYF; V: TRBV28; size: .
CDR3: CASSWLNTEAFF; V: TRBV28; size: .
CDR3: CASSQGQGAVNTEAFF; V: TRBV3-1; size: .
CDR3: CASSRAGTENSPLHF; V: TRBV5-1; size: many
CDR3: CASSFDRGREKLFF; V: TRBV12-3/TRBV12-4; size: .
CDR3: CATAPPGGEQFF; V: TRBV24-1; size: .